The 18 T cell receptor beta chains presented below share a single source sample, sequenced in a study of shared clonotypes between healthy human individuals. The data were produced by immunoSEQ multiplex PCR, yet TCRdb's version contains in-frame clones alone and is incomplete. The sample shows some 680,000 clones, 60% to 75% of them seen only once. Sequenced: memory CD4+ T cells sorted from blood. Subset noted: CD45RA-negative fraction. These receptors were taken from a woman under 40 in good health.

With regard to this clone: The same CDR3 can be traced to other DNA sequences in this sample. The gene calls are TRBV18 and TRBJ2-7; D unresolved. Germline loops: CDR1 KGHSH, CDR2 LQKENI. Trimming cost V 6 bases and J 4 bases, with 10 bases left between them. The CDR3 is 12 amino acids. The CDR3 is CASSPGRYEQYF. The CDR3 DNA reads TGTGCCAGCTCTCCCGGTAGATACGAGCAGTACTTC.

The chain couples TRBV28 to TRBJ2-1; 7 nucleotides line up with TRBD2. The CDR3 length is 13 residues. Trimming removed 9 bases from V and 7 bases from J; junction bases left unmatched: 9. Germline CDR1 reads MDHEN; CDR2 reads SYDVKM. This chain's CDR3 is CASAGTNPNEQFF. CDR3 DNA: TGTGCCAGTGCCGGGACTAACCCAAATGAGCAGTTCTTC.

The chain links TRBV28 to TRBJ1-1; D is undetermined. The CDR3 has 14 amino acids. V was shortened by 4 bases and J by 1 base, with 10 bases between the two germline ends. The germline V gene has CDR1 MDHEN and CDR2 SYDVKM. The CDR3 DNA sequence: TGTGCCAGCAGTTCGCCAGCAGAGAACACTGAAGCTTTCTTT. It encodes CASSSPAENTEAFF.

J is TRBJ2-7 and V is TRBV6-4; D is undetermined. Germline V gene data show CDR1 as MRHNA and CDR2 as SNTAGT. The CDR3 contains 10 residues. Trimming took off 7 bases at V and 7 bases at J, with 8 bases between the two ends. For the CDR3, the DNA is TGTGCCAGCATCATTGGGGAGCAGTACTTC. This codes for CASIIGEQYF.

This clone was seen more than once but under ten times. This sequence joins TRBV29-1 and TRBJ2-2; unclear D gene. The CDR3 sequence is 11 residues long. Germline V gene data show CDR1 as SQVTM and CDR2 as ANQGSEA. V was shortened by 7 bases and J by 6 bases, with 9 bases between the two germline ends. The CDR3 loop is CSALGPGELFF. CDR3 nucleotide sequence: TGCAGCGCCTTAGGCCCCGGGGAGCTGTTTTTT.

The V gene is TRBV27, the J gene TRBJ2-7; a weak D match, TRBD2 (7 bases). CDR1 is MNHEY and CDR2 is SMNVEV in the germline V gene (reference sequence). V was cut by 8 bases and J by 3 bases, with 20 bases left in between. CDR3 size: 15 residues. In nucleotides, the CDR3 is TGTGCCAGCCGTGGGGGGGGGCTGATTCTCTACGAGCAGTACTTC. Protein product: CASRGGGLILYEQYF.

The table lists this clone with a few counts. The identical CDR3 is also encoded by other nucleotide sequences in the sample. The rearrangement uses TRBV20-1 and TRBJ1-1; D gene uncertain. Germline CDR1 reads DFQATT; CDR2 reads SNEGSKA (reference sequence). This CDR3 contains 10 residues. Deletions cut 3 bases from V and 2 bases from J, with 1 base between. CDR3 coding DNA: TGCAGTGCTAGTAACACTGAAGCTTTCTTT. Protein: CSASNTEAFF.

The chain links TRBV19 to TRBJ1-2, with D unresolved. V gave up 4 bases and J gave up 0 bases, with 9 bases separating them. The germline gives CDR1 LNHDA, CDR2 SQIVND (reference sequence). The CDR3 length is 14 residues. The CDR3 is CASSKVSTNYGYTF. DNA of the CDR3: TGTGCCAGTAGTAAGGTCTCAACTAACTATGGCTACACCTTC.

The V call is TRBV10-2, the J call TRBJ2-1; D possibly corresponds to TRBD2 (7 bases). From germline, CDR1 is WSHSY and CDR2 SAAADI. V shed 0 bases and J shed 8 bases, with 11 bases lying between them. This CDR3 has 14 residues. CDR3 in DNA: TGCGCCAGCAGTGAGTCGGGGGGGGCCGATGAGCAGTTCTTC. Its translation is CASSESGGADEQFF.

This chain joins TRBV27 and TRBJ2-2, with 7 bases aligning to TRBD1. The CDR3 covers 15 residues. From germline, CDR1 is MNHEY and CDR2 SMNVEV (reference sequence). Trimming at V came to 6 bases and at J to 4 bases, leaving 8 bases not matched to a gene. The CDR3 DNA reads TGTGCCAGCAGACCTGACAGGGTTAGCACCGGGGAGCTGTTTTTT. Translated, it gives CASRPDRVSTGELFF.

The V call is TRBV10-2, the J call TRBJ1-1; D ambiguous. This CDR3 comprises 11 residues. Germline lookup yields CDR1 WSHSY and CDR2 SAAADI. Trimming shortened V by 2 bases and J by 11 bases, and 9 bases separated the two germline ends. The CDR3 DNA reads TGCGCCAGCAGTGAGAAGGGTCGTGCTTTCTTT. It is translated as CASSEKGRAFF.

The chain joins TRBV4-1 to TRBJ2-1, with a possible D match to TRBD2 (6 bases). Germline V gene sequence: CDR1 MGHRA, CDR2 YSYEKL. V lost 1 base, J lost 10 bases, and 14 bases lay in between. This CDR3 region has 14 residues. The CDR3: CASSQAGALAEQFF. Here the CDR3 DNA reads TGCGCCAGCAGCCAAGCGGGAGCCCTCGCGGAGCAGTTCTTC.

The rearrangement links TRBV5-1 to TRBJ2-6; perhaps TRBD1 as D (5 bases). Germline V gene sequence: CDR1 SGHRS, CDR2 YFSETQ. Trimming took 2 bases from V and 0 from J, leaving 12 bases between them. This CDR3 is built from 17 residues. CDR3 in DNA: TGCGCCAGCAGCTTTCAGCCAGGGAACTCTGGGGCCAACGTCCTGACTTTC. It encodes CASSFQPGNSGANVLTF.

DNA for the CDR3: TGTGCCAGCAGCCAAGTTCTGACCAGGGATCAGCCCCAGCATTTT. Amino acid sequence: CASSQVLTRDQPQHF. J is TRBJ1-5 and V is TRBV4-2; maybe TRBD1 (5 bases). There are 15 residues in the CDR3. Germline CDR1 LGHNA, CDR2 YNFKEQ. The V and J ends lost 1 base and 5 bases respectively, with 12 bases between them.

This clone showed up many times. This chain links TRBV4-2 with TRBJ2-3; possible D gene TRBD2, 6 bases. Germline V gives CDR1 LGHNA, CDR2 YNFKEQ. The CDR3 runs to 17 residues. Trimming shortened V by 2 bases and J by 4 bases, and 19 bases separated the two germline ends. CDR3 DNA sequence: TGTGCCAGCAGCCAACCGAGCGGGCCCACAGGAGCAGATACGCAGTATTTT. Translating it yields CASSQPSGPTGADTQYF.

This chain joins TRBV9 and TRBJ2-4; D assignment may be TRBD1 or TRBD2 (5 bases each). Germline V gene sequence: CDR1 SGDLS, CDR2 YYNGEE. The ends were cut back, 2 bases at V and 3 bases at J, with 9 bases in the middle. This CDR3 has 14 amino acids. The CDR3 here is CASSVGDRKNIQYF. For the CDR3, the DNA is TGTGCCAGCAGCGTTGGGGACCGCAAAAACATTCAGTACTTC.

The chain has TRBV10-1 and TRBJ2-1; 14 bases agree with TRBD2. Germline trimming cut 4 bases from V and 9 bases from J; bases unmatched to any gene: 5. The CDR3 contains 15 residues. In germline, CDR1 is WNHNN, CDR2 SYGVQD (reference sequence). The CDR3 nucleotides are TGCGCCAGCAGTGCTGGGACTAGCGGGAGTGGTGAGCAGTTCTTC. Protein product: CASSAGTSGSGEQFF.

For this clone: A much larger clone lies one base from this, so it may be a read error. The rearrangement links TRBV5-4 to TRBJ2-5, with D perhaps assigned TRBD1 or TRBD2 (5 bases each). This CDR3 comprises 11 residues. Trimming took off 3 bases at V and 5 bases at J, with 5 bases between the two ends. Looked up from germline, CDR1 is SGHNT and CDR2 is YYREEE (reference sequence). Here the CDR3 reads CASSWGETQYF. The CDR3 bases are TGTGCCAGCAGCTGGGGGGAGACCCAGTACTTC.